This TCR beta chain was documented in a study of Graves' ophthalmopathy and Graves' hyperthyroidism (dated by TCRdb to 2017 to 2018). About the study as a whole: Peripheral blood samples were taken at the time of initial diagnosis, before any treatment was given. The 85 to 100 discovery patients were randomly split 7:3 into training and test sets. T-cell repertoires of thyroid tissue and blood were compared in six hyperthyroidism patients. After sampling, hyperthyroidism patients received methimazole starting at 30 mg daily, and ophthalmopathy patients received high-dose intravenous methylprednisolone. A discovery set of more than 90 patients (under 45 ophthalmopathy, fewer than 60 stable hyperthyroidism) was enrolled to explore V-J signatures distinguishing ophthalmopathy from hyperthyroidism. In total, 135 blood samples were TCR-sequenced: approximately 42 ophthalmopathy, some 80 hyperthyroidism and about 17 hyperthyroidism-to-ophthalmopathy patients. An independent validation cohort comprised some 19 hyperthyroidism patients and 15 to 17 patients who later progressed from hyperthyroidism to ophthalmopathy. TCR beta repertoire signatures were used to distinguish Graves' ophthalmopathy from Graves' hyperthyroidism and to predict progression to ophthalmopathy. What the authors observed across the whole study: Among expanded thyroid clonotypes with frequency above 0.001, most also showed up in blood, which suggests that blood repertoires may reflect the thyroid immune response. No statistical method was used to set the sample size in advance, and the investigators knew which group each participant was assigned to. In validation, the model predicted ophthalmopathy progression with 55% to 71% sensitivity and about 77% specificity; 12 predicted patients were CT-confirmed with GO in a median of approximately 6.5 months. Ophthalmopathy was separated from stable hyperthyroidism by the 13-signature model with around 89% sensitivity and about 83% specificity in cross-validation and with 80%/75% in the test set.

This clonotype was picked up many times. Its antigen is currently not known. No per-base quality is available; no much larger clone lies one base away. Patients with ophthalmopathy had moderately to severely active disease, with a Clinical Activity Score of 3 or more, a NOSPECS grade of 4 or more, and a disease duration of less than 3 months. Anyone with other autoimmune diseases, uncontrolled infections, pregnancy or lactation was excluded from the study. Diagnosis relied on clinical symptoms, serum thyroxine, TRAb, thyroid ultrasound and orbital computed tomography. PBMCs were isolated from about 10 ml of fresh peripheral blood by Ficoll-Paque density gradient centrifugation. Trizol reagent was used to extract the total RNA, and its quality was then checked on an Agilent 2100 Bioanalyzer. Taken from the germline V gene, the CDR1 and CDR2 loops are ENHRY and SYGVKD. The CDR3 contains 14 residues, cysteine and phenylalanine counted. Of all the DNA, just the CDR3 is kept, 42 bases in frame from base 1. At the junction V is shortened by 2 bases and J by 7 bases; bases outside the gene matches: 8.

TCR beta CDR3 regions were amplified from RNA transcripts for repertoire sequencing. A first-round RT-PCR used HTBI primers with the Qiagen OneStep RT-PCR kit, followed by a second-round multiplex PCR, size selection and purification. Libraries were sequenced on an Illumina HiSeq2000 using paired-end 100 bp reads. Turning to the authors' computational methods: Reads were processed with SOAPnuke, discarding reads with adapters, uncalled bases, mean Phred below 15, or no exact constant-primer or identifier match. COPE v1.2.5 was used to merge the high-quality paired reads. Each unique nucleotide sequence was treated as a clonotype, and MiTCR v1.1 was used to align the clonotypes to the IMGT TRB V, D and J references. Analysis was restricted to V-J combinations with a frequency above 0.0001, which covered roughly 99% of repertoires. For each V-J combination, a TCR clonal expansion and chaos score was defined as the ratio of F50 clonal expansion to chaos observed in the TCRdist matrix. Welch's t-statistics and random forest were used to narrow the features down to about a dozen V-J combinations, which were then fed into a naive Bayes classifier. The similarity between thyroid and blood repertoires was quantified using the Morisita-Horn index. The public reads were reanalyzed by TCRdb: fastp trimming at Q25, MiXCR alignment, in-frame beta chains only. All rows with the same CDR3 protein become a single entry with the most common DNA and genes. TCRdb, not the original authors, processed these V and J calls. A total of 200,000 to 250,000 distinct CDR3 sequences appear in this sample, roughly 21% of them only once. Together, the top ten hold roughly 45% of the sample.

Source material: peripheral blood. The clonotype originates from a woman in her fifties or sixties with Graves' ophthalmopathy. Donor details come from another sample of the same person, matched by shared clones. The rearranged chain carries TRBV10-3 and TRBJ2-7, and TRBD1 aligns with 7 junction nucleotides. In nucleotide form, the sequence is TGTGCCATCAGTGAGGACAGGGCAACGGGAGAGCAGTACTTC. It specifies CAISEDRATGEQYF.